Below are 21 T cell receptor beta chains sequenced from a single sample in a study of shared clonotypes between healthy human individuals. Measured with immunoSEQ multiplex PCR; TCRdb has only the in-frame clones, and not every one. The sample records a few million clones, 90% to 95% being singletons. The sequenced material came from naive CD4+ T cells from PBMCs. Sample subset: CD45RA+ positively selected. The receptor source for this set is a man younger than 35 in good health. Some clones in this sample may be carry-over from other donors' samples.

The chain uses TRBV14 and TRBJ2-1; a possible D gene is TRBD2 (6 bases). The CDR3 runs to 16 residues. The V gene lost 4 bases and the J gene lost 6 bases, with 19 bases spanning the gap. Looked up from germline, CDR1 is SGHDN and CDR2 is FVKESK. DNA of the CDR3: TGTGCCAGCAGCCGCATACCGGGACTCCTCTCCAATGAGCAGTTCTTC. Its protein product is CASSRIPGLLSNEQFF.

V gene TRBV7-2 combines with J gene TRBJ2-7; 7 positions agree with TRBD2. CDR3 length: 14 amino acids. Germline CDR1 SGHTA, CDR2 FQGNSA. V lost 5 bases, J lost 6 bases, and 10 bases stayed unmatched. CDR3 nucleotide sequence: TGTGCCAGCAGCCCCAGCGGGAATTACGTCGAGCAGTACTTC. As protein: CASSPSGNYVEQYF. The full variable domain, with the rest looked up from reference TRBV7-2 and TRBJ2-7, is GAGVSQSPSNKVTEKGKDVELRCDPISGHTALYWYRQSLGQGLEFLIYFQGNSAPDKSGLPSDRFSAERTGGSVSTLTIQRTQQEDSAVYLCASSPSGNYVEQYFGPGTRLTVT.

V usage is TRBV18 and J usage is TRBJ2-2; D is perhaps TRBD2 (6 bases). Trimming cost V 3 bases and J 4 bases, with 15 bases left between them. This CDR3 is built from 16 residues. Germline loops: CDR1 KGHSH, CDR2 LQKENI. CDR3: CASSPFSGAVTGELFF. The DNA for the CDR3 is TGTGCCAGCTCACCCTTTTCGGGAGCGGTCACCGGGGAGCTGTTTTTT.

V is TRBV5-1 and J is TRBJ1-4, with D possibly matching TRBD1 (6 bases). V shed 5 bases and J shed 3 bases, with 14 bases lying between them. This CDR3 comprises 15 residues. Germline V gene lookup returns CDR1 SGHRS and CDR2 YFSETQ. For the CDR3, the DNA is TGCGCCAGCAGACTCAAGGGGGACCCTAATGAAAAACTGTTTTTT. This gives the protein CASRLKGDPNEKLFF.

This sequence joins TRBV28 and TRBJ1-4; 11 positions agree with TRBD1. CDR3 length equals 16 residues. The germline CDR1 and CDR2 sequences are MDHEN and SYDVKM. J was trimmed by 5 bases and V by 4 bases; bases with no gene match: 6. CDR3 sequence (DNA): TGTGCCAGCAGTTCCCCCGGGACAGGGGGGAATGAAAAACTGTTTTTT. Translation gives CASSSPGTGGNEKLFF.

CDR3 sequence (DNA): TGTGCCAGCAGCCCGCCGGGGTCTAGAGGCTACACCTTC. It specifies CASSPPGSRGYTF. The chain recombines TRBV28 with TRBJ1-2; D ambiguous. This CDR3 comprises 13 residues. V lost 6 bases, J lost 8 bases, and 16 bases lay in between. Germline-derived CDR1 and CDR2 are MDHEN and SYDVKM.

The J gene is TRBJ1-2, the V gene TRBV19, with TRBD1 matching over 7 bases. Germline V CDR1 and CDR2: LNHDA, SQIVND (reference sequence). Trimming cost V 1 base and J 5 bases; bases outside gene matches: 10. CDR3 length: 16 amino acids. The CDR3 DNA is TGTGCCAGTAGTATAGGTTCCGGGACAGCGACTTATGGCTACACCTTC. Its translation: CASSIGSGTATYGYTF.

Concerning this clone: Distinct nucleotide sequences in the sample also encode this CDR3. V and J are TRBV5-1 and TRBJ1-5, with D unresolved. This CDR3 has 15 residues. V was trimmed by 0 bases and J by 0 bases, leaving 7 bases between them. The germline gives CDR1 SGHRS, CDR2 YFSETQ. CDR3 sequence: CASSLDGDSNQPQHF. The CDR3 DNA is TGCGCCAGCAGCTTGGATGGGGATAGCAATCAGCCCCAGCATTTT.

This clone has only one observation. The rearrangement joins TRBV10-3 to TRBJ1-5; D ambiguous. CDR1 and CDR2 from the germline V gene are ENHRY and SYGVKD. This CDR3 has 14 amino acids. Trimming took off 7 bases at V and 0 bases at J, with 10 bases between the two ends. The CDR3 sequence is CAIKDPYSNQPQHF. The CDR3 DNA reads TGTGCCATCAAGGATCCATATAGCAATCAGCCCCAGCATTTT.

The genes are TRBV2 and TRBJ1-2, with 12 bases fitting TRBD1. J gave up 7 bases and V 5 bases, and 8 bases lay outside the gene matches. The germline gives CDR1 SNHLY, CDR2 FYNNEI. This CDR3 has 15 residues. The CDR3 reads CASSPRGQGAGGYTF. The CDR3, as DNA: TGTGCCAGCAGTCCCCGGGGACAGGGGGCAGGTGGCTACACCTTC.

The rearrangement uses TRBV5-6 and TRBJ1-6; unclear D gene. The CDR3 contains 15 residues. The germline V and J ends were trimmed by 1 base and 7 bases, with 12 bases remaining between them. CDR1 is SGHDT, CDR2 YYEEEE, per germline. CDR3 DNA: TGTGCCAGCAGCTTGCGAGGGATGCGGAATTCACCCCTCCACTTT. This sequence encodes CASSLRGMRNSPLHF.

This clone showed up just once. The chain recombines TRBV29-1 with TRBJ1-2, with D uncertain. This CDR3 spans 11 amino acids. V lost 3 bases and J 1 base, leaving 3 bases between the germline ends. The germline CDR1 and CDR2 sequences are SQVTM and ANQGSEA. This chain's CDR3 is CSVEINYGYTF. Written as DNA, the CDR3 is TGCAGCGTTGAGATTAACTATGGCTACACCTTC.

To note about this clone: Other DNA sequences in the sample encode the same CDR3. The chain recombines TRBV5-6 with TRBJ2-5, with unresolved D. This CDR3 region has 13 residues. Germline V gene data show CDR1 as SGHDT and CDR2 as YYEEEE. With 0 bases removed from V and 4 bases from J, the gap between germline ends came to 7 bases. CDR3 nucleotides: TGTGCCAGCAGCTTGGCAGGCGGAGAGACCCAGTACTTC. Protein sequence: CASSLAGGETQYF.

V usage is TRBV9 and J usage is TRBJ2-1; 7 nucleotides line up with TRBD2. The ends lost 4 bases at V and 9 bases at J; junction bases unmatched: 13. The CDR3 contains 15 residues. Germline V CDR1 and CDR2: SGDLS, YYNGEE. Here the CDR3 reads CASSRTSAFPGEQFF. DNA for the CDR3: TGTGCCAGCAGCCGCACTAGCGCATTCCCCGGTGAGCAGTTCTTC.

In its sample, this clone was seen a few times. Additional DNA sequences in this sample encode the identical CDR3. J is TRBJ2-3 and V is TRBV5-1; D possibly matches TRBD1 or TRBD2 (6 bases each). This CDR3 is built from 16 residues. V shed 0 bases and J shed 3 bases, with 14 bases lying between them. Germline-derived CDR1 and CDR2 are SGHRS and YFSETQ. The CDR3 bases are TGCGCCAGCAGCTTGGGCCCGGGGGCGGGTACAGATACGCAGTATTTT. Translated: CASSLGPGAGTDTQYF.

Worth noting for this clone: Other DNA sequences in this specimen translate into the identical CDR3. This chain uses TRBV7-9 with TRBJ1-5, with a tentative D call TRBD1 (6 bases). This CDR3 comprises 13 residues. The V and J ends lost 4 bases and 4 bases respectively, with 8 bases between them. The germline gives CDR1 SEHNR, CDR2 FQNEAQ (reference sequence). CDR3 nucleotide sequence: TGTGCCAGCAGCTCGGGGGCTAATCAGCCCCAGCATTTT. Its translation: CASSSGANQPQHF.

This sequence joins TRBV5-1 and TRBJ2-2; TRBD1 or TRBD2 may be the D gene (5 bases each). The CDR3 spans 16 residues. Germline assignment: CDR1 SGHRS and CDR2 YFSETQ. With 5 bases removed from V and 1 base from J, the gap between germline ends came to 15 bases. In DNA, the CDR3 is TGCGCCAGCAGAGCAAGCCCGGGGCAGAACACCGGGGAGCTGTTTTTT. Encoded protein: CASRASPGQNTGELFF.

This clone was seen only once. CDR3: CASSLDSPWGYTF. The CDR3 DNA reads as TGTGCCAGCAGCCTGGACAGTCCGTGGGGCTACACCTTC. J is TRBJ1-2 and V is TRBV7-9; perhaps TRBD1 as D (6 bases). CDR1 is SEHNR and CDR2 is FQNEAQ in the germline V gene (reference sequence). Deletions cut 5 bases from V and 8 bases from J, with 15 bases between. The CDR3 contains 13 residues. The whole variable domain, filled in from reference TRBV7-9 and TRBJ1-2, reads DTGVSQNPRHKITKRGQNVTFRCDPISEHNRLYWYRQTLGQGPEFLTYFQNEAQLEKSRLLSDRFSAERPKGSFSTLEIQRTEQGDSAMYLCASSLDSPWGYTFGSGTRLTVV.

The chain uses TRBV29-1 and TRBJ2-7; the D gene is possibly TRBD1 (5 bases). The CDR3 has 13 amino acids. Trimming took off 4 bases at V and 5 bases at J, with 15 bases between the two ends. Germline V CDR1 and CDR2: SQVTM, ANQGSEA. CDR3 region: CSVVRQGGDEQYF. CDR3 DNA: TGCAGCGTTGTTAGGCAGGGTGGTGACGAGCAGTACTTC.

This clone was detected only a few times. The sample has other DNA sequences that encode this CDR3 too. CDR3 in amino acids: CASSAGGSYEQYF. Written as DNA, the CDR3 is TGTGCCAGCAGCGCCGGGGGGAGCTACGAGCAGTACTTC. The gene calls are TRBV9 and TRBJ2-7; 7 bases match TRBD2. The CDR3 consists of 13 residues. Germline values: CDR1 SGDLS, CDR2 YYNGEE. V trimming: 3 bases; J trimming: 3 bases; junction bases outside the gene matches: 3.

The chain couples TRBV5-1 to TRBJ2-3; the D is unclear. V shed 4 bases and J shed 5 bases, with 20 bases lying between them. This CDR3 spans 16 amino acids. Germline loops: CDR1 SGHRS, CDR2 YFSETQ. CDR3 sequence (DNA): TGCGCCAGCAGCCCTTCCGTGGACCACTCCGGAGATACGCAGTATTTT. Amino acids: CASSPSVDHSGDTQYF.